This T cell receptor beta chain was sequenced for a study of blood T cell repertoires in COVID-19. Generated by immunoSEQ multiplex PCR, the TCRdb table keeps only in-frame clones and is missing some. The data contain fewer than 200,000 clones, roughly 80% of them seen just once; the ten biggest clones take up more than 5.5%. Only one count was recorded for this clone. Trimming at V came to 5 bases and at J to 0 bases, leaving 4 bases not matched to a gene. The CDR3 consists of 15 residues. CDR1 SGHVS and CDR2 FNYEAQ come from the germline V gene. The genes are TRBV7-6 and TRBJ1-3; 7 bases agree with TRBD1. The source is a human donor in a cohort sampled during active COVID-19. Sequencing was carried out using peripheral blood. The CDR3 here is CASSPGTASGNTIYF. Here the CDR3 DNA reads TGTGCCAGCAGCCCTGGGACAGCCTCTGGAAACACCATATATTTT.